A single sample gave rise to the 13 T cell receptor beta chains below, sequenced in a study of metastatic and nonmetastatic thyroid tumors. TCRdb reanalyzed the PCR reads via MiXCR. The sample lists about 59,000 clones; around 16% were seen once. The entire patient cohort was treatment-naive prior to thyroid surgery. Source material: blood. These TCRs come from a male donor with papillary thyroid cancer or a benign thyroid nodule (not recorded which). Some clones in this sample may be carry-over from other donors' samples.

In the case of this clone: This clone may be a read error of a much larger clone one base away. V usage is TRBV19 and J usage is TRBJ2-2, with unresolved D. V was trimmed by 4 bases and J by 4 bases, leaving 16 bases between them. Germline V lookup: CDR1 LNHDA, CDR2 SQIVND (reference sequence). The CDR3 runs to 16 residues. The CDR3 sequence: CASSTPWGFGTGELFF. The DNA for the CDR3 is TGTGCCAGTAGTACCCCATGGGGTTTTGGCACCGGGGAGCTGTTTTTT.

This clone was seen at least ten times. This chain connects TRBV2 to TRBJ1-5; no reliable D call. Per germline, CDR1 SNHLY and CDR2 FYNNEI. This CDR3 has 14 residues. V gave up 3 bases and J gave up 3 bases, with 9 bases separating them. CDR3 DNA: TGTGCCAGCAGTGAGTCTGGGTACAATCAGCCCCAGCATTTT. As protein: CASSESGYNQPQHF.

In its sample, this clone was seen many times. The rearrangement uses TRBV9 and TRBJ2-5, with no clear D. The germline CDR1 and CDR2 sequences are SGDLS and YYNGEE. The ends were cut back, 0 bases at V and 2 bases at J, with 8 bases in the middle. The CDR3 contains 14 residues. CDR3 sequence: CASSVADGQETQYF. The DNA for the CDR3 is TGTGCCAGCAGCGTAGCTGACGGGCAAGAGACCCAGTACTTC.

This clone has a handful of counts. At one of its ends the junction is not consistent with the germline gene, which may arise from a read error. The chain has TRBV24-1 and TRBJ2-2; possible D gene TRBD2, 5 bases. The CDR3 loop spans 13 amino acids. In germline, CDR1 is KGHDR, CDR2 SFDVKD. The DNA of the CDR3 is TGTGCCACCAACAATGATGTGACCGGGGATCTGTTTTTT. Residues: CATNNDVTGDLFF.

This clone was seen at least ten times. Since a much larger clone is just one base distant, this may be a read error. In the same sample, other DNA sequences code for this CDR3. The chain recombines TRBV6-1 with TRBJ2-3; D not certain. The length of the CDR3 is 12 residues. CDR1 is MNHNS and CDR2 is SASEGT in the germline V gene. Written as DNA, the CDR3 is TGCGCCAGCAGTGACCGCACAGATACGCAGTATTTT. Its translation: CASSDRTDTQYF.

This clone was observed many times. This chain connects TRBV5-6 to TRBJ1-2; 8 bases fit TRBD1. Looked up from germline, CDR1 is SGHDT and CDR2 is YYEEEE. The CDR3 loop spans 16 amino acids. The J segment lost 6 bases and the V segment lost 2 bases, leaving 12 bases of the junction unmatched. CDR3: CASSFGTGTSRNGYTF. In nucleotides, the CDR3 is TGTGCCAGCAGCTTCGGGACAGGCACCTCTAGGAATGGCTACACCTTC.

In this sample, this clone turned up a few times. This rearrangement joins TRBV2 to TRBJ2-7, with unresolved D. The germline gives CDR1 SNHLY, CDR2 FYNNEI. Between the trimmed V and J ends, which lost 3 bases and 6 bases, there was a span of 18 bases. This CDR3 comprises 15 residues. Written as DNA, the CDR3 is TGTGCCAGCAGTGACGGAAGGGTCCTCCCGGGCGAGCAGTACTTC. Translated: CASSDGRVLPGEQYF.

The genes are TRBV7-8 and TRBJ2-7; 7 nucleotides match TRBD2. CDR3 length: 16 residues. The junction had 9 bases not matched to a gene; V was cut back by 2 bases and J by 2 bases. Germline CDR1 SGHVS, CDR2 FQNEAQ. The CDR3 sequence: CASSLLAVGQTYEQYF. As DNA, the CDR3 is TGTGCCAGCAGCTTACTAGCGGTGGGTCAAACCTACGAGCAGTACTTC.

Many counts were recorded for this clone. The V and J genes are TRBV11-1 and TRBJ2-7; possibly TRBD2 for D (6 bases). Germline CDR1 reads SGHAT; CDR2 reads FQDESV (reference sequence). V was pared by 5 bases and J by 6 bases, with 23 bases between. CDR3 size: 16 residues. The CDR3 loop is CASSASHLGGVREQYF. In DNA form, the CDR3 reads TGTGCCAGCAGCGCCAGTCATCTGGGGGGTGTCCGCGAGCAGTACTTC.

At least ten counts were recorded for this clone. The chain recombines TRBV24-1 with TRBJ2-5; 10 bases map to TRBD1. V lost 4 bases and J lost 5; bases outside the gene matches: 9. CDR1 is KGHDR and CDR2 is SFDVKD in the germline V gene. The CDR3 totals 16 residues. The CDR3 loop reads CATSELGTGVRETQYF. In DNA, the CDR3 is TGTGCCACCAGTGAATTGGGGACAGGGGTTCGCGAGACCCAGTACTTC.

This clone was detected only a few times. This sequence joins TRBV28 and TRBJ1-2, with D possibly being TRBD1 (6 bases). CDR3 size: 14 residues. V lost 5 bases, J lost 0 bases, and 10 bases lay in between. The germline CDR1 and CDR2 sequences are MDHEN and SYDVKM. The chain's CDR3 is CASSTGSSNYGYTF. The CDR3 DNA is TGTGCCAGCAGTACAGGGAGTTCTAACTATGGCTACACCTTC.

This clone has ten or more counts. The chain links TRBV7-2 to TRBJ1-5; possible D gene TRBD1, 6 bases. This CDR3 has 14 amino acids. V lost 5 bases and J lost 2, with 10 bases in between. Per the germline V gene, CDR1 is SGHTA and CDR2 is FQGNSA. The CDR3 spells CASSQGSGNQPQHF. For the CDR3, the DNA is TGTGCCAGCAGCCAGGGGAGCGGCAATCAGCCCCAGCATTTT.

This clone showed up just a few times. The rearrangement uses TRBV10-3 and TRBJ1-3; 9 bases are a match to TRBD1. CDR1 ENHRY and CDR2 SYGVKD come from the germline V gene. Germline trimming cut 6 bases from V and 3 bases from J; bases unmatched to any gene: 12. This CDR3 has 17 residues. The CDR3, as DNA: TGTGCCATCAGCGGATATCCGGGACAGGGTTATGGAAACACCATATATTTT. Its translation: CAISGYPGQGYGNTIYF.